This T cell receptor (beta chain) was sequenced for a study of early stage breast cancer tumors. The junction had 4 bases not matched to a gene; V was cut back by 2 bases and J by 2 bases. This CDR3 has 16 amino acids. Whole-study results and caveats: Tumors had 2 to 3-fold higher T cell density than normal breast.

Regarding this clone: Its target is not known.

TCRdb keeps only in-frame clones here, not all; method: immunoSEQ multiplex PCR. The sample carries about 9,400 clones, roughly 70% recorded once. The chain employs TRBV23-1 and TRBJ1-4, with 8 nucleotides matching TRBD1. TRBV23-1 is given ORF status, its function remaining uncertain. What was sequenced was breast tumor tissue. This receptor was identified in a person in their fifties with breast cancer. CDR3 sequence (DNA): TGCGCCAGCAGTCAAATATACAGGGGGACTAATGAAAAACTGTTTTTT. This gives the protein CASSQIYRGTNEKLFF.